This entry lists 7 T cell receptor beta chains sequenced from one sample in a study of cytomegalovirus exposure and HLA in healthy donors. PCR employed 60 Vbeta and 13 Jbeta primers. Method: immunoSEQ multiplex PCR; TCRdb's copy keeps in-frame clones and lacks some. The sample lists about 130,000 clones; more than 80% were seen once. Sample: PBMCs. All receptors derive from a woman aged 30 to 39 in good health and CMV-seropositive.

This clone appeared once. The CDR3 DNA follows: TGCGCCAGCAGCTTGCGGACTACGGGAGACACTGAAGCTTTCTTT. This gives the protein CASSLRTTGDTEAFF. The chain couples TRBV5-1 to TRBJ1-1; no firm D call. The germline gives CDR1 SGHRS, CDR2 YFSETQ. V gave up 1 base and J gave up 3 bases, with 13 bases separating them. The CDR3 is made up of 15 amino acids.

This sequence joins TRBV14 and TRBJ2-7; no clear D. The germline CDR1 and CDR2 sequences are SGHDN and FVKESK. Trimming shortened V by 1 base and J by 6 bases, and 4 bases separated the two germline ends. The CDR3 has 11 residues. The CDR3 here is CASSQGAEQYF. Written as DNA, the CDR3 is TGTGCCAGCAGCCAAGGGGCCGAGCAGTACTTC.

V is TRBV5-6 and J is TRBJ2-7; 7 bases are a match to TRBD1. Trimming cost V 4 bases and J 3 bases; bases outside gene matches: 7. The CDR3 has 14 residues. Germline assignment: CDR1 SGHDT and CDR2 YYEEEE. CDR3 bases: TGTGCCAGCAGCCCAGGGACAGACTACTACGAGCAGTACTTC. As protein: CASSPGTDYYEQYF. Complete variable domain (other parts from reference TRBV5-6 and TRBJ2-7): DAGVTQSPTHLIKTRGQQVTLRCSPKSGHDTVSWYQQALGQGPQFIFQYYEEEERQRGNFPDRFSGHQFPNYSSELNVNALLLGDSALYLCASSPGTDYYEQYFGPGTRLTVT.

V gene TRBV5-5 combines with J gene TRBJ1-1; D remains unclear. CDR3 length equals 14 residues. Germline-derived CDR1 and CDR2 are SGHKS and YYEKEE (reference sequence). With 0 bases removed from V and 1 base from J, the gap between germline ends came to 7 bases. CDR3 nucleotide sequence: TGTGCCAGCAGCTTGGGAGGAGGGAACACTGAAGCTTTCTTT. This translates into CASSLGGGNTEAFF.

The rearrangement links TRBV7-3 to TRBJ2-7; D ambiguous. V was cut by 5 bases and J by 2 bases, with 16 bases left in between. The germline CDR1 and CDR2 sequences are SGHTA and FQGTGA. This CDR3 has 15 residues. The CDR3 coding sequence is TGTGCCAGCAGCGTCAGACGGGTCATGACCTACGAGCAGTACTTC. The encoded protein is CASSVRRVMTYEQYF.

This chain links TRBV5-4 with TRBJ1-1; D possibly corresponds to TRBD1 (6 bases). Trimming left V 2 bases short and J 3 bases short, with 8 bases between. This CDR3 has 13 residues. Germline values: CDR1 SGHNT, CDR2 YYREEE (reference sequence). The CDR3 loop is CASSFGGHTEAFF. For the CDR3, the DNA is TGTGCCAGCAGCTTCGGGGGGCACACTGAAGCTTTCTTT.

The rearrangement joins TRBV5-1 to TRBJ1-4; D perhaps matches TRBD1 (5 bases). Germline V gives CDR1 SGHRS, CDR2 YFSETQ. V was pared by 0 bases and J by 11 bases, with 5 bases between. This CDR3 has 11 residues. In DNA, the CDR3 is TGCGCCAGCAGCTTGGGACAGAAACTGTTTTTT. Amino acid sequence: CASSLGQKLFF.